Following are 10 T cell receptor beta chains from one sample sequenced in a study of Graves' ophthalmopathy and Graves' hyperthyroidism. TCR beta CDR3 regions were amplified from RNA transcripts. The first-round RT-PCR employed HTBI primers together with the Qiagen OneStep RT-PCR kit. A multiplex PCR was then performed as the second round. MiXCR was run by TCRdb on the multiplex PCR reads, yielding one entry per CDR3 protein. The table includes approximately 540,000 distinct CDR3 sequences, about 35% detected once. The sequencing input was peripheral blood or thyroid tissue (not recorded which). All receptors derive from an adult man with Graves' hyperthyroidism.

The count of this clonotype is one. A much bigger clone sits one base away, suggesting this may be a read error. The chain links TRBV6-1 to TRBJ1-1, with a weak D call TRBD1 (5 bases). The CDR3 consists of 12 residues. Germline CDR1 reads MNHNS; CDR2 reads SASEGT. CDR3 DNA sequence: TGTGCCAGCGGAAGGGGAAGAACTGAAACTTTCTTT. This encodes CASGRGRTETFF.

The genes are TRBV7-9 and TRBJ1-2; a possible D gene is TRBD1 (6 bases). Germline CDR1 is SEHNR and CDR2 is FQNEAQ (reference sequence). V was trimmed by 5 bases and J by 4 bases, leaving 23 bases between them. There are 17 residues in the CDR3. CDR3 in amino acids: CASSTQRQGGGTYGYTF. The CDR3 DNA reads TGTGCCAGCAGCACCCAACGACAAGGGGGAGGTACCTATGGCTACACCTTC.

Concerning this clonotype: Since no conserved phenylalanine or tryptophan closes the CDR3, a read error is the likely cause. The rearrangement links TRBV29-1 to TRBJ2-7, with TRBD1 identical over 10 bases. Germline-derived CDR1 and CDR2 are SQVTM and ANQGSEA. With V trimmed by 7 bases and J by 6 bases, 6 bases remained unmatched. The CDR3 has 12 amino acids. The chain's CDR3 is CSARDRGGEQYY. The CDR3 DNA is TGCAGCGCCCGGGACAGGGGTGGCGAGCAGTACTAC.

To note about this clonotype: One base separates it from a far larger clone, so it is likely a read error. The chain is built from TRBV7-7 and TRBJ2-5; maybe TRBD1 (6 bases). This CDR3 has 14 amino acids. Germline assignment: CDR1 SSHAT and CDR2 FNYEAQ (reference sequence). The CDR3 loop reads CASSPGTIQETQYF. In nucleotides, the CDR3 is TGTGCTAGCAGCCCAGGGACAATCCAAGAGACCCAGTACTTC.

The table lists this clonotype with a few counts. This sequence joins TRBV6-6 and TRBJ1-4; possible D gene TRBD1, 6 bases. With 6 bases removed from V and 6 bases from J, the gap between germline ends came to 17 bases. The CDR3 length is 15 residues. Germline V gene lookup returns CDR1 MNHNY and CDR2 SVGAGI (reference sequence). This CDR3 reads CASSSGVQGDEKLFF. CDR3 nucleotide sequence: TGTGCCAGCAGCTCGGGGGTACAGGGAGATGAAAAACTGTTTTTT.

This clonotype was observed at least ten times. The rearrangement uses TRBV4-2 and TRBJ2-5; 12 bases fit TRBD2. The CDR3 totals 17 residues. Losses at the gene ends were 1 base for V and 3 bases for J; bases not matched to a gene: 6. Germline loops: CDR1 LGHNA, CDR2 YNFKEQ. CDR3 coding DNA: TGTGCCAGCAGCCAAGCTGCCCGGACTAGCGGGAAAGAGACCCAGTACTTC. Amino acid sequence: CASSQAARTSGKETQYF.

This clonotype was seen repeatedly, ten times or more. The gene calls are TRBV5-1 and TRBJ1-1; 9 bases line up with TRBD1. This CDR3 comprises 15 residues. Unmatched junction bases numbered 7, after V lost 6 bases and J lost 1 base. CDR1 and CDR2 from the germline V gene are SGHRS and YFSETQ. The CDR3 DNA follows: TGCGCCAGCAAGAACCGGACAGGGGCGAACACTGAAGCTTTCTTT. Its protein product is CASKNRTGANTEAFF.

This sequence joins TRBV2 and TRBJ2-5; tentatively, D is TRBD1 or TRBD2 (5 bases each). Trimming cost V 6 bases and J 1 base, with 15 bases left between them. There are 15 residues in the CDR3. From germline, CDR1 is SNHLY and CDR2 FYNNEI. This CDR3 reads CASRIGTGSQETQYF. CDR3 bases: TGTGCCAGCAGGATCGGGACCGGATCCCAAGAGACCCAGTACTTC.

This clonotype was found many times. The CDR3 loop is CASSQISGQSYGYTF. For the CDR3, the DNA is TGTGCCAGCAGCCAGATCTCGGGACAGTCCTATGGCTACACCTTC. The rearrangement uses TRBV3-1 and TRBJ1-2, with TRBD1 matching over 7 bases. V shed 3 bases and J 4 bases; nucleotides not matched to a gene: 8. The CDR3 spans 15 residues. Germline V gene sequence: CDR1 LGHDT, CDR2 YNNKEL (reference sequence). The variable domain in full, with the rest retrieved from reference TRBV3-1 and TRBJ1-2, is DTAVSQTPKYLVTQMGNDKSIKCEQNLGHDTMYWYKQDSKKFLKIMFSYNNKELIINETVPNRFSPKSPDKAHLNLHINSLELGDSAVYFCASSQISGQSYGYTFGSGTRLTVV.

This clonotype was detected many times. This CDR3 is missing its conserved last phenylalanine or tryptophan, likely due to a read error. V and J are TRBV20-1 and TRBJ2-7; 10 bases align to TRBD2. V dropped 3 bases and J dropped 2; count of bases not matched to a gene: 7. The V gene's germline CDR1 is DFQATT and CDR2 SNEGSKA (reference sequence). This CDR3 is 15 amino acids long. CDR3 region: CSASPTSGITYEQYS. The CDR3 nucleotides are TGCAGTGCTAGTCCAACTAGCGGGATAACCTACGAGCAGTACTCC.